The 13 T cell receptor beta chains presented below share a single source sample, sequenced in a study of blood T cell repertoires in COVID-19. Assay: immunoSEQ multiplex PCR; the TCRdb copy retains only in-frame clones and omits some. The table includes around 87,000 clones, roughly 88% detected once. Input material: peripheral blood. These receptors originate from a human donor with active COVID-19. The donor label of this sample is uncertain.

The CDR3 spells CASSLAGDRGRWGYTF. CDR3 bases: TGTGCCAGCAGCTTGGCCGGGGACAGGGGGCGGTGGGGCTACACCTTC. The chain is built from TRBV5-4 and TRBJ1-2; 12 bases match TRBD1. V trimming: 0 bases; J trimming: 8 bases; junction bases outside the gene matches: 8. The CDR3 runs to 16 residues. Germline assignment: CDR1 SGHNT and CDR2 YYREEE (reference sequence).

This chain uses TRBV28 with TRBJ1-3; 9 bases are a match to TRBD1. CDR3 size: 18 residues. J was trimmed by 6 bases and V by 4 bases; bases with no gene match: 16. Germline V gene lookup returns CDR1 MDHEN and CDR2 SYDVKM. The CDR3 region has the DNA TGTGCCAGCAGTTCTTGGCCTTTGTCCGGGACAGGGATAAACACCATATATTTT. Translated, it gives CASSSWPLSGTGINTIYF.

The rearrangement links TRBV21-1 to TRBJ1-5. TRBV21-1 is labeled a pseudogene. This CDR3 comprises 14 residues. CDR3 loop: CASSKVSRNQPQHF. DNA of the CDR3: TGTGCCAGCAGCAAAGTGAGTCGCAATCAGCCCCAGCATTTT.

The chain recombines TRBV28 with TRBJ2-7, with D perhaps TRBD1 (5 bases). Looked up from germline, CDR1 is MDHEN and CDR2 is SYDVKM. V was trimmed by 3 bases and J by 2 bases, leaving 11 bases between them. The CDR3 spans 14 residues. The CDR3 region is CASSLRTYTYEQYF. The CDR3, as DNA: TGTGCCAGCAGTTTGAGGACATACACCTACGAGCAGTACTTC.

This clone was picked up one time. CDR3 nucleotide sequence: TGTGCCAGCAGTGCTCCCCGGGACAGGACTAACTATGGCTACACCTTC. This translates into CASSAPRDRTNYGYTF. This chain uses TRBV6-1 with TRBJ1-2, with 8 bases aligning to TRBD1. Germline V gives CDR1 MNHNS, CDR2 SASEGT. The CDR3 runs to 16 residues. The ends lost 4 bases at V and 0 bases at J; junction bases unmatched: 7.

V usage is TRBV7-2 and J usage is TRBJ2-2, with 10 bases fitting TRBD2. The V gene end was trimmed by 1 base and the J gene end by 4 bases; junction bases not matched to a gene: 9. Germline loops: CDR1 SGHTA, CDR2 FQGNSA. CDR3 size: 18 residues. DNA for the CDR3: TGTGCCAGCAGCTTAGTTCATAGCGGGGGGACATTCACCGGGGAGCTGTTTTTT. Its protein product is CASSLVHSGGTFTGELFF.

This clone was seen only once. J is TRBJ2-7 and V is TRBV7-9, with D tentatively TRBD2 (6 bases). Germline-derived CDR1 and CDR2 are SEHNR and FQNEAQ (reference sequence). The ends were cut back, 4 bases at V and 3 bases at J, with 22 bases in the middle. The CDR3 has 17 amino acids. CDR3 loop: CASSSNNRGLDFYEQYF. DNA for the CDR3: TGTGCCAGCAGCTCAAACAACCGGGGACTCGATTTCTACGAGCAGTACTTC.

V is TRBV5-1 and J is TRBJ2-5; 9 nucleotides match TRBD1. The V and J ends lost 1 base and 4 bases, in that order; junction bases with no gene match: 2. The CDR3 length is 14 residues. CDR1 is SGHRS, CDR2 YFSETQ, per germline. This chain's CDR3 is CASSLTGGAETQYF. Written as DNA, the CDR3 is TGCGCCAGCAGCTTGACAGGGGGCGCAGAGACCCAGTACTTC.

The V call is TRBV7-3, the J call TRBJ2-5; the D gene is possibly TRBD2 (6 bases). CDR1 is SGHTA and CDR2 is FQGTGA in the germline V gene. This CDR3 has 15 residues. V gave up 2 bases and J gave up 3 bases, with 13 bases separating them. The CDR3 DNA sequence: TGTGCCAGCAGCTTAGGGTTCGGGGGTGAAGAGACCCAGTACTTC. Residues: CASSLGFGGEETQYF.

In nucleotides, the CDR3 is TGCGCCAGCAGCCAAGTTGGGACAGGGAACGAAAAACTGTTTTTT. The encoded protein is CASSQVGTGNEKLFF. This chain uses TRBV4-3 with TRBJ1-4, with 9 nucleotides matching TRBD1. J lost 8 bases, V lost 1 base, and 5 bases had no gene match. CDR3 length equals 15 residues. Germline-derived CDR1 and CDR2 are LGHNA and YSLEER.

The sample holds a few counts of this clone. The chain is built from TRBV5-4 and TRBJ2-7, with D maybe TRBD2 (5 bases). Germline assignment: CDR1 SGHNT and CDR2 YYREEE (reference sequence). CDR3 size: 15 residues. The V and J ends lost 0 bases and 0 bases respectively, with 10 bases between them. CDR3 sequence reads: CASSLAGGGSYEQYF. The CDR3, as DNA: TGTGCCAGCAGCTTGGCCGGTGGAGGCTCCTACGAGCAGTACTTC. Full variable domain (missing parts from reference TRBV5-4 and TRBJ2-7): ETGVTQSPTHLIKTRGQQVTLRCSSQSGHNTVSWYQQALGQGPQFIFQYYREEENGRGNFPPRFSGLQFPNYSSELNVNALELDDSALYLCASSLAGGGSYEQYFGPGTRLTVT.

The chain joins TRBV12-3 or TRBV12-4 to TRBJ2-5, with TRBD2 as a possible D gene (6 bases). The V end was cut by 6 bases, the J end by 6 bases, with 11 bases between. This CDR3 spans 12 amino acids. Written as DNA, the CDR3 is TGTGCCAGCAGCAAGGAGGGTAAGACCCAGTACTTC. Translated, it gives CASSKEGKTQYF.

V usage is TRBV7-9 and J usage is TRBJ1-2; 8 nucleotides agree with TRBD1. The germline gives CDR1 SEHNR, CDR2 FQNEAQ (reference sequence). CDR3 length: 14 residues. J gave up 5 bases and V 0 bases, and 2 bases lay outside the gene matches. The CDR3 here is CASSLAGTGYGYTF. As DNA, the CDR3 is TGTGCCAGCAGCTTAGCAGGGACAGGTTATGGCTACACCTTC. The entire variable domain, with the rest obtained from reference TRBV7-9 and TRBJ1-2, is as follows: DTGVSQNPRHKITKRGQNVTFRCDPISEHNRLYWYRQTLGQGPEFLTYFQNEAQLEKSRLLSDRFSAERPKGSFSTLEIQRTEQGDSAMYLCASSLAGTGYGYTFGSGTRLTVV.